This section outlines one TCR beta chain sequence together with its context. The antigen is not known. Trimming removed 2 bases at V and 3 bases at J, with 8 bases between. CDR3 length equals 15 residues. Germline CDR1 reads KGHSH; CDR2 reads LQKENI. This sample stems from a study of chemoradiotherapy in HPV16-positive cancers. Study-level information: A couple of HPV16-positive patients' cells yielded candidate HPV-specific clones and common motifs.

Here immunoSEQ multiplex PCR was the method, and the copy in TCRdb shows in-frame clones only, minus some. The data show under 15,000 clones, with approximately 75% seen just once and roughly 1.4% held by the top ten. General study results and limits: Functional assays defining HPV-specific T cells used only a couple of HPV16-positive patients. Candidate HPV-specific clones and E7-related TCR motifs grew in tumor during treatment.

This material was obtained from a patient who underwent chemoradiotherapy. The receptor comes from a human donor with HPV-associated anogenital cancer. The chain employs TRBV18 and TRBJ1-6; no definite D call. CDR3: CASSPIKGYNSPLHF. CDR3 in DNA: TGTGCCAGCTCACCAATAAAGGGCTATAATTCACCCCTCCACTTT.